Listed here are 28 T cell receptor beta chains from one sample, sequenced in a study of immune heterogeneity within non-small cell lung tumors. Multiplex PCR amplified TCR beta CDR3 with 32 V and 13 J primers. TCRdb analysed the multiplex PCR reads with MiXCR anew, one entry per CDR3 protein. Of about 16,000 distinct CDR3 sequences in the sample, over 25% were seen once. Genomic DNA extracted from bulk tumor tissue served as template. A total of about 540 ng was used per sample. Biopsy collection occurred during surgery, with several far-apart biopsies per primary tumor. Patients underwent curative surgery for non-small cell lung cancer (untreated and newly diagnosed). Sequenced sample: lung tumor tissue. The receptors derive from a woman between 50 and 59 years old with non-small cell lung cancer.

Regarding this clonotype: The CDR3 ends on some other residue instead of the conserved phenylalanine or tryptophan, so this is likely a read error. Because the CDR3's place on the DNA is in doubt, the DNA is left out and the CDR3 is given as listed by TCRdb. V usage is TRBV24-1 and J usage is TRBJ2-1; the table's D call of TRBD1 was not tested on the DNA. Including both end residues, the CDR3 is 12 amino acids long. The germline V gene has CDR1 KGHDR and CDR2 SFDVKD. CDR3 region: CAAGRQGGEELL.

Within the sample, this clonotype is medium-sized (0.01 to 0.1%). J is TRBJ1-5 and V is TRBV6-1, with a possible D match to TRBD1 (5 bases). This CDR3 has 15 residues. Germline V CDR1 and CDR2: MNHNS, SASEGT. V lost 3 bases and J lost 1, with 10 bases in between. The CDR3 region has the DNA TGTGCCAGCAGTGAGGATGCAGGGAGCAATCAGCCCCAGCATTTT. Amino acids: CASSEDAGSNQPQHF.

This clonotype was observed many times. This chain joins TRBV7-2 and TRBJ2-1, with 7 bases identical to TRBD2. This CDR3 has 14 amino acids. V shed 7 bases and J 4 bases; nucleotides not matched to a gene: 7. Looked up from germline, CDR1 is SGHTA and CDR2 is FQGNSA. CDR3 amino acids: CASKQAGLYNEQFF. DNA of the CDR3: TGTGCCAGCAAACAAGCGGGATTATACAATGAGCAGTTCTTC.

There are many counts of this clonotype. The genes are TRBV28 and TRBJ2-2; no firm D call. Trimming shortened V by 5 bases and J by 0 bases, and 13 bases separated the two germline ends. Germline V gene sequence: CDR1 MDHEN, CDR2 SYDVKM. This CDR3 contains 16 residues. The CDR3 spells CASSILPPANTGELFF. In DNA form, the CDR3 reads TGTGCCAGCAGTATACTACCACCCGCGAACACCGGGGAGCTGTTTTTT.

This clonotype was detected many times. The rearrangement links TRBV18 to TRBJ1-4, with 9 bases matching TRBD1. The trim removed 4 bases at V and 7 bases at J, leaving 1 base unmatched. This CDR3 spans 13 amino acids. Germline V lookup: CDR1 KGHSH, CDR2 LQKENI. The CDR3 region is CASSQDRGEKLFF. The DNA for the CDR3 is TGTGCCAGCTCACAGGACAGGGGTGAAAAACTGTTTTTT.

V usage is TRBV20-1 and J usage is TRBJ2-7; D is uncertain. CDR1 DFQATT and CDR2 SNEGSKA come from the germline V gene (reference sequence). This CDR3 is built from 14 residues. Trimming removed 5 bases at V and 0 bases at J, with 14 bases between. CDR3 amino acids: CSASDSSSSYEQYF. In DNA, the CDR3 is TGCAGTGCTTCAGACTCTTCAAGCTCCTACGAGCAGTACTTC.

About this clonotype itself: The junction differs from germline at one of its ends, possibly a read error. This rearrangement joins TRBV4-1 to TRBJ2-7, with D perhaps matching TRBD1 or TRBD2 (5 bases each). Germline V CDR1 and CDR2: MGHRA, YSYEKL. The CDR3 runs 14 residues. CDR3 nucleotides: TGCGCCAGCAGCCACCCCGGGACCCCCTACGAGCAGTGCTTC. Its translation is CASSHPGTPYEQCF.

This clonotype was counted a few times. The chain couples TRBV12-3 or TRBV12-4 to TRBJ2-3; 12 bases line up with TRBD2. The CDR3 has 16 residues. J was trimmed by 4 bases and V by 1 base; bases with no gene match: 3. The chain's CDR3 is CASSLGLAGGSDTQYF. The CDR3 DNA sequence: TGTGCCAGCAGTTTAGGGCTAGCGGGGGGGTCAGATACGCAGTATTTT.

This clonotype was counted many times. The chain links TRBV6-1 to TRBJ1-6, with 7 bases that match TRBD1. Germline values: CDR1 MNHNS, CDR2 SASEGT. This CDR3 is 13 amino acids long. Trimming removed 7 bases from V and 10 bases from J; junction bases left unmatched: 7. CDR3 in amino acids: CASTQGVGSPLHF. Written as DNA, the CDR3 is TGTGCCAGCACCCAGGGGGTCGGGTCACCCCTCCACTTT.

With regard to this clonotype: This may be a read error: a much more frequent sequence differs by one nucleotide. The rearrangement links TRBV6-2 or TRBV6-3 to TRBJ1-5; D call uncertain. Per germline, CDR1 MNHEY and CDR2 SVGEGT. V shed 7 bases and J shed 10 bases, with 14 bases lying between them. CDR3 length: 12 amino acids. CDR3 coding DNA: TGTGCCAGCAACACGGCCCGTCATCCCCAGCATTTT. Its protein is CASNTARHPQHF.

Relative to its sample, this clonotype is large. The V and J genes are TRBV27 and TRBJ2-7; possible D gene TRBD1, 6 bases. The length of the CDR3 is 14 residues. Per germline, CDR1 MNHEY and CDR2 SMNVEV (reference sequence). V lost 8 bases and J lost 3, with 17 bases in between. For the CDR3, the DNA is TGTGCCAGCCGGAAGGAGACAGGATACTACGAGCAGTACTTC. It yields the protein CASRKETGYYEQYF.

This clonotype has a count of ten or more. The chain has TRBV20-1 and TRBJ2-1; tentatively, D is TRBD2 (5 bases). This CDR3 has 15 residues. CDR1 is DFQATT, CDR2 SNEGSKA, per germline (reference sequence). Trimming removed 5 bases at V and 5 bases at J, with 19 bases between. The CDR3: CSAPVSERVDNEQFF. For the CDR3, the DNA is TGCAGTGCTCCAGTAAGTGAGAGGGTGGACAATGAGCAGTTCTTC.

This clonotype is medium-sized. V gene TRBV2 combines with J gene TRBJ1-2, with D tentatively TRBD1 (6 bases). The CDR3 is 11 residues long. V lost 5 bases and J 13 bases, leaving 14 bases between the germline ends. Germline V gene lookup returns CDR1 SNHLY and CDR2 FYNNEI. This CDR3 reads CASSKTGFSTF. In nucleotides, the CDR3 is TGTGCCAGCAGTAAAACAGGGTTCTCCACCTTC.

With respect to this clonotype: Sequence at one end of the junction differs from germline and may be a read error. The chain recombines TRBV6-2 or TRBV6-3 with TRBJ1-2, with 10 bases that match TRBD1. In germline, CDR1 is MNHEY, CDR2 SVGEGT. This CDR3 is 14 amino acids long. CDR3: CASTLTGTGDGYAF. The CDR3 coding sequence is TGTGCCAGCACTTTAACTGGGACAGGGGATGGCTACGCCTTC.

The chain combines TRBV20-1 with TRBJ1-2; a weak D match, TRBD1 (6 bases). The CDR3 runs 14 residues. Looked up from germline, CDR1 is DFQATT and CDR2 is SNEGSKA (reference sequence). Trimming left V 5 bases short and J 4 bases short, with 17 bases between. The CDR3 DNA sequence: TGCAGTGCTCCCGACGCGGGGGGCGGCTATGGCTACACCTTC. Translation gives CSAPDAGGGYGYTF.

As to this clonotype: A much more abundant neighbour one base away suggests this may be a read error. The chain recombines TRBV6-2 or TRBV6-3 with TRBJ1-6; 8 nucleotides match TRBD1. Germline assignment: CDR1 MNHEY and CDR2 SVGEGT. The CDR3 runs 13 residues. CDR3 loop: CPSETGANSPLHF. The CDR3 DNA reads TGTCCCAGCGAGACAGGGGCGAATTCACCCCTCCACTTT.

This clonotype was recorded a few times. A clone one base away is much larger, so this may be a read error. The V gene is TRBV3-1, the J gene TRBJ2-7; D unresolved. Germline-derived CDR1 and CDR2 are LGHDT and YNNKEL (reference sequence). This CDR3 has 14 residues. The CDR3 DNA sequence: TGTGCCAACAGCTCCCGAGGCCACTCCTACGAGCAGTACTTC. Translating it yields CANSSRGHSYEQYF.

Notes on this clonotype: This may come from a read error, since a much larger clone is one base off. The chain uses TRBV20-1 and TRBJ1-3; a weak D match, TRBD1 (5 bases). In germline, CDR1 is DFQATT, CDR2 SNEGSKA (reference sequence). V lost 6 bases and J lost 2, with 11 bases in between. The CDR3 has 13 residues. CDR3: CSAPQVAGNTIYF. In DNA form, the CDR3 reads TGCAGTGCCCCACAGGTGGCTGGAAACACCATATATTTT.

This chain links TRBV6-1 with TRBJ2-7; the D is unclear. Trimming removed 7 bases from V and 4 bases from J, with 8 bases in between. Germline V gives CDR1 MNHNS, CDR2 SASEGT. The CDR3 runs to 11 residues. The DNA for the CDR3 is TGTGCCAGCACCTGGGGTTACGAGCAGTACTTC. Translation gives CASTWGYEQYF.

Within the sample, this clonotype is medium-sized. The chain uses TRBV4-1 and TRBJ1-2; D is ambiguous. The CDR3 runs 14 residues. Per germline, CDR1 MGHRA and CDR2 YSYEKL. The ends were cut back, 0 bases at V and 7 bases at J, with 12 bases in the middle. The CDR3 bases are TGCGCCAGCAGCCAAGATGGCCTCTCTGGTGGCTACACCTTC. This sequence encodes CASSQDGLSGGYTF.

This clonotype is medium-sized. The V gene is TRBV27, the J gene TRBJ1-1; D remains unclear. Germline loops: CDR1 MNHEY, CDR2 SMNVEV (reference sequence). Trimming took 3 bases from V and 1 from J, leaving 6 bases between them. The CDR3 consists of 13 residues. This CDR3 reads CASSLGWNTEAFF. The CDR3 DNA is TGTGCCAGCAGTTTGGGGTGGAACACTGAAGCTTTCTTT.

A remark on this clonotype: The CDR3 end shows no conserved phenylalanine or tryptophan, and so a read error is likely. The V gene is TRBV25-1, the J gene TRBJ2-1, with a weak D call TRBD2 (6 bases). The CDR3 runs 12 residues. Trimming left V 4 bases short and J 8 bases short, with 9 bases between. Germline V gives CDR1 MGHDK, CDR2 SYGVNS. CDR3 nucleotides: TGTGCCAGCAGTGCATCGGGGGATGAGCAGTTCCTC. Its protein is CASSASGDEQFL.

This clonotype was seen ten or more times. The J gene is TRBJ2-1, the V gene TRBV12-3 or TRBV12-4; D is uncertain. The CDR3 is 14 residues long. V lost 5 bases, J lost 7 bases, and 15 bases lay in between. The CDR3 sequence is CASSRQNYGNEQFF. The CDR3 bases are TGTGCCAGCAGTCGACAAAACTACGGGAATGAGCAGTTCTTC.

The chain links TRBV7-6 to TRBJ1-1, with a tentative D call TRBD1 (5 bases). The CDR3 length is 15 residues. Germline assignment: CDR1 SGHVS and CDR2 FNYEAQ. V lost 5 bases and J lost 0, with 13 bases in between. The DNA of the CDR3 is TGTGCCAGCAGCCCGTTGACAGATATGAACACTGAAGCTTTCTTT. Translation: CASSPLTDMNTEAFF.

This sequence joins TRBV29-1 and TRBJ2-5; 7 positions agree with TRBD1. CDR1 and CDR2 (germline): SQVTM, ANQGSEA. The CDR3 has 13 residues. V was pared by 7 bases and J by 4 bases, with 9 bases of the junction left unmatched. This chain's CDR3 is CSALTGNGETQYF. For the CDR3, the DNA is TGCAGCGCCCTGACAGGGAATGGAGAGACCCAGTACTTC.

In this sample, this clonotype turned up many times. The chain uses TRBV5-1 and TRBJ2-3; 8 bases agree with TRBD2. This CDR3 spans 15 amino acids. Germline CDR1 SGHRS, CDR2 YFSETQ. V trimming: 0 bases; J trimming: 5 bases; junction bases outside the gene matches: 5. The CDR3: CASSLAASGLDTQYF. In DNA form, the CDR3 reads TGCGCCAGCAGCTTGGCGGCTAGCGGGTTAGATACGCAGTATTTT.

This clonotype occurred a few times. This may be a read error, as it is one base from a much larger clone. DNA for the CDR3: TGTGCCAGCAGATGGCTTAACTATGGCTACACCTTC. This sequence encodes CASRWLNYGYTF. The chain uses TRBV27 and TRBJ1-2; D remains unclear. In germline, CDR1 is MNHEY, CDR2 SMNVEV (reference sequence). V lost 6 bases and J lost 1, with 6 bases in between. This CDR3 spans 12 amino acids.

This clonotype was detected a few times. This may be a read error: a much more frequent sequence differs by one nucleotide. The chain uses TRBV30 and TRBJ1-1; D unclear. Germline assignment: CDR1 GTSNPN and CDR2 SVGIG (reference sequence). The CDR3 loop spans 12 amino acids. The CDR3 DNA sequence: TGTGTCTGGAGTGGGTTAGACACTGAAGCTTTCTTT. Its translation: CVWSGLDTEAFF.